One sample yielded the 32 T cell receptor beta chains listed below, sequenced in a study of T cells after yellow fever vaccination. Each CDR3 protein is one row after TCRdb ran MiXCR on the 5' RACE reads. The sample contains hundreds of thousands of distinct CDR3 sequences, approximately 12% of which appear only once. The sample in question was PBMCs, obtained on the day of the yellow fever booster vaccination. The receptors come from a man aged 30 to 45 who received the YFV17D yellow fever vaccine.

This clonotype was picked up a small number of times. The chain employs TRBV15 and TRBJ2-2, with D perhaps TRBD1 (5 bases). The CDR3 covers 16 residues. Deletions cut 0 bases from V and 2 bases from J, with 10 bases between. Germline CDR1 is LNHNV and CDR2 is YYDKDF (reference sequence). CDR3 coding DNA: TGTGCCACCAGCAGAGATCGACAGCGTAACACCGGGGAGCTGTTTTTT. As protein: CATSRDRQRNTGELFF.

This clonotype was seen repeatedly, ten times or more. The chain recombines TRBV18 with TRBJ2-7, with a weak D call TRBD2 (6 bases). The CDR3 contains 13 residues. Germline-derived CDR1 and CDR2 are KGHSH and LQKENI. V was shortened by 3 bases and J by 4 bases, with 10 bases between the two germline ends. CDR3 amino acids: CASSPPGTYEQYF. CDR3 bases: TGTGCCAGCTCACCCCCGGGGACTTACGAGCAGTACTTC.

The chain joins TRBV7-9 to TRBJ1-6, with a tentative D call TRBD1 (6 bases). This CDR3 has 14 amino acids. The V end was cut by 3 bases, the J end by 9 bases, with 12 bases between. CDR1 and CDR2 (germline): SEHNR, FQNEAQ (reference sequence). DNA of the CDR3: TGTGCCAGCAGCTTCGGCTCAGGGGTTTCACCCCTCCACTTT. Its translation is CASSFGSGVSPLHF.

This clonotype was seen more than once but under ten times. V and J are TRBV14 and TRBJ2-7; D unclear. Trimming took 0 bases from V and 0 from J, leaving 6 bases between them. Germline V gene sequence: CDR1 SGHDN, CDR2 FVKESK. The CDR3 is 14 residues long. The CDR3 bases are TGTGCCAGCAGCCAAGAATACGGCTCCTACGAGCAGTACTTC. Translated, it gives CASSQEYGSYEQYF.

The CDR3 here is CASSLASSGGSMYF. Written as DNA, the CDR3 is TGTGCCAGCAGCTTAGCTTCTAGCGGGGGCAGCATGTACTTC. The genes are TRBV7-6 and TRBJ2-7, with 10 bases fitting TRBD2. Trimming at V came to 0 bases and at J to 12 bases, leaving 8 bases not matched to a gene. Germline V gene lookup returns CDR1 SGHVS and CDR2 FNYEAQ. The CDR3 contains 14 residues.

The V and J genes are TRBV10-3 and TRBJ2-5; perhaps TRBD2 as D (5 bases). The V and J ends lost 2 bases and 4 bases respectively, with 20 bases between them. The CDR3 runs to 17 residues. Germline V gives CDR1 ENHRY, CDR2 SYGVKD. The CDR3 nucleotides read TGTGCCATCAGTGAGGGTGGGAGATTGGCAGTTGGAGAGACCCAGTACTTC. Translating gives CAISEGGRLAVGETQYF.

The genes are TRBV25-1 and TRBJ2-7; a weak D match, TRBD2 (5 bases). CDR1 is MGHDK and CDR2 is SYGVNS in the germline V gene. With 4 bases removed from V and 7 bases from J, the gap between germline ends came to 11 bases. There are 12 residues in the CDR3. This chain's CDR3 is CASSAPGEEQYF. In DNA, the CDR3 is TGTGCCAGCAGTGCTCCCGGGGAGGAGCAGTACTTC.

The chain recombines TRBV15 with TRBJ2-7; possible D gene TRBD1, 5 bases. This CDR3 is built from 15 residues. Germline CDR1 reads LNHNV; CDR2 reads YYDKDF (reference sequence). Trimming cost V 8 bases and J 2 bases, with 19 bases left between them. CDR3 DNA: TGTGCCACCTCAATTAGGGGCGAAAAACCCTACGAGCAGTACTTC. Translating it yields CATSIRGEKPYEQYF.

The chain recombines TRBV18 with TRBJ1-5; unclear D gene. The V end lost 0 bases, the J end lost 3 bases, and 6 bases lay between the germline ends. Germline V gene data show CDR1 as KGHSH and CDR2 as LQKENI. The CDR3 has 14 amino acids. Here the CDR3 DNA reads TGTGCCAGCTCACCACCGGGCCACAATCAGCCCCAGCATTTT. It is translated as CASSPPGHNQPQHF.

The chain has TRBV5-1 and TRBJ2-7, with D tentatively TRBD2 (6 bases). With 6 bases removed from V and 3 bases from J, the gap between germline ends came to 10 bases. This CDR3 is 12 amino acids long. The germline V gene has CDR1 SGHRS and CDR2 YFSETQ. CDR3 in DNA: TGCGCCAGCAAGGGACTGTTCTACGAGCAGTACTTC. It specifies CASKGLFYEQYF. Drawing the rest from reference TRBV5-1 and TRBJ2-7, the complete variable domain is KAGVTQTPRYLIKTRGQQVTLSCSPISGHRSVSWYQQTPGQGLQFLFEYFSETQRNKGNFPGRFSGRQFSNSRSEMNVSTLELGDSALYLCASKGLFYEQYFGPGTRLTVT.

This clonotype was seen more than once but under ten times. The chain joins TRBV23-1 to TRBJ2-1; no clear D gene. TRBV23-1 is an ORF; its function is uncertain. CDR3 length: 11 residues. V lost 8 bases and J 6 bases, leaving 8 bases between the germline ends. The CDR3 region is CASHKTNEQFF. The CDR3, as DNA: TGCGCCAGCCATAAGACCAATGAGCAGTTCTTC.

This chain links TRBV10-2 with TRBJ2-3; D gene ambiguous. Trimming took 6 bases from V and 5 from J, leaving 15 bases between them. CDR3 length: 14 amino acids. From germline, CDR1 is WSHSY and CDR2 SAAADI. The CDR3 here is CASSDGLRRDTQYF. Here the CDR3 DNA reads TGCGCCAGCAGCGACGGATTACGACGAGATACGCAGTATTTT.

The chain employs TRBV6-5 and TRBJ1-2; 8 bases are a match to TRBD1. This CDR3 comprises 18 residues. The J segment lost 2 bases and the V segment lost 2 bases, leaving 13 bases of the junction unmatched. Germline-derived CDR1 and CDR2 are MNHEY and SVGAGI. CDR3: CASSYIPSGQGRNYGYTF. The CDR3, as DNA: TGTGCCAGCAGTTACATCCCGAGTGGACAGGGAAGAAACTATGGCTACACCTTC.

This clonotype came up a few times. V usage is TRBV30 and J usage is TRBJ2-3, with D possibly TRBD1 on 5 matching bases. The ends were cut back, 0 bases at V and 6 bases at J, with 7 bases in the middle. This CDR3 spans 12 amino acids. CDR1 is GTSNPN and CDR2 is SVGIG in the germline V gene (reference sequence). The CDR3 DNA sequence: TGTGCCTGGAGTGTACAGGTGGATACGCAGTATTTT. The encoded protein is CAWSVQVDTQYF.

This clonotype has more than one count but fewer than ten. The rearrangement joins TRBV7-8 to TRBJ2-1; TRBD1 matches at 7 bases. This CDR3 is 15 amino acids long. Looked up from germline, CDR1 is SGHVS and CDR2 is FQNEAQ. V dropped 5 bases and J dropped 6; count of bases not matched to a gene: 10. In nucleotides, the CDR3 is TGTGCCAGCAGCCCGCGGAGGACAGGCATCAATGAGCAGTTCTTC. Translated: CASSPRRTGINEQFF.

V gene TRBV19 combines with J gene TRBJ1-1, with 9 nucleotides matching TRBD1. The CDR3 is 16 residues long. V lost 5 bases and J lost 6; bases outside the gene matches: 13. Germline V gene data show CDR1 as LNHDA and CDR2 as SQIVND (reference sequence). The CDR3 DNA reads TGTGCCAGTAGTCCCCAAACGGGACAGGGCCGGCCTGAAGCTTTCTTT. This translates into CASSPQTGQGRPEAFF.

The DNA of the CDR3 is TGCAGTGCTAGAGATCTACCGGGGGGGAAGCAGTTCTTC. It codes for CSARDLPGGKQFF. The chain combines TRBV20-1 with TRBJ2-1, with 8 bases aligning to TRBD2. Germline CDR1 is DFQATT and CDR2 is SNEGSKA (reference sequence). The CDR3 is 13 amino acids. V gave up 0 bases and J gave up 11 bases; unmatched junction bases: 6.

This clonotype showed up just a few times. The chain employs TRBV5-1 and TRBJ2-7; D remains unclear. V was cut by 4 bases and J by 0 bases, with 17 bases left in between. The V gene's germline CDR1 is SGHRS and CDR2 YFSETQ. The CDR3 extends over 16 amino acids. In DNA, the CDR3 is TGCGCCAGCAGCCTTACCTCTACGGAGAGCTCCTACGAGCAGTACTTC. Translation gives CASSLTSTESSYEQYF.

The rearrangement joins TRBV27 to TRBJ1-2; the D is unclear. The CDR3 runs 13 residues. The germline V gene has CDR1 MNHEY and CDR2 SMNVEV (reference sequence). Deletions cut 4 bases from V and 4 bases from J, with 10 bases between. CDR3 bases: TGTGCCAGCAGTTCCCGGGGTATCTATGGCTACACCTTC. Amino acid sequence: CASSSRGIYGYTF.

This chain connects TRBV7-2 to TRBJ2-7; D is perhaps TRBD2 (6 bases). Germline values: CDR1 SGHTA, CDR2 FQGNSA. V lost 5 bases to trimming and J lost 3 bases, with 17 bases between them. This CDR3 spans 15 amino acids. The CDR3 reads CASSPFGEAHYEQYF. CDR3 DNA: TGTGCCAGCAGCCCCTTCGGGGAGGCTCACTACGAGCAGTACTTC.

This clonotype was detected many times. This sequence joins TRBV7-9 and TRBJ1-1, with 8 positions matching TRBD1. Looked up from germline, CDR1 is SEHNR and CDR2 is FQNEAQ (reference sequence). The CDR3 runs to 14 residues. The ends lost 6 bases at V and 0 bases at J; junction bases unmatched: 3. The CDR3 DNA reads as TGTGCCAGCAGTTCGGACAGGGTGAACACTGAAGCTTTCTTT. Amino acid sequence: CASSSDRVNTEAFF.

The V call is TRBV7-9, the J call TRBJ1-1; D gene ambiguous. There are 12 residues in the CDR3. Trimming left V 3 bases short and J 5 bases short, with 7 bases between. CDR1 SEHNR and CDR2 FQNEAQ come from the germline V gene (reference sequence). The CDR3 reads CASSLRETEAFF. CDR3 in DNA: TGTGCCAGCAGCTTGAGGGAAACTGAAGCTTTCTTT.

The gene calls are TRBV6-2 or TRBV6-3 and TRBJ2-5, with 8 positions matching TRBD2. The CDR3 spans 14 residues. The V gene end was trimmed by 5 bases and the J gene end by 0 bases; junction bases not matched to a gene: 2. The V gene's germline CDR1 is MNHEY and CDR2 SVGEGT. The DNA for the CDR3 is TGTGCCAGCAGTACTAGCGGCTACCAAGAGACCCAGTACTTC. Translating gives CASSTSGYQETQYF.

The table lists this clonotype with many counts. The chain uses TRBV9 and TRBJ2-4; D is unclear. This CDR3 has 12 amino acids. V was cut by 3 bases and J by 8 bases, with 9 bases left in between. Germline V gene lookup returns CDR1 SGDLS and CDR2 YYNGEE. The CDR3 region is CASSANLDIQYF. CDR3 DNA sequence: TGTGCCAGCAGCGCCAACTTGGACATTCAGTACTTC.

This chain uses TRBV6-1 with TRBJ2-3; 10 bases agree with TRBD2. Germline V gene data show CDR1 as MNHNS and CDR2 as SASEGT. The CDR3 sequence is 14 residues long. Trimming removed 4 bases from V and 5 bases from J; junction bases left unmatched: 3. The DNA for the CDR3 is TGTGCCAGCAGTGTTAGCGGGAGGCTAGATACGCAGTATTTT. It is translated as CASSVSGRLDTQYF.

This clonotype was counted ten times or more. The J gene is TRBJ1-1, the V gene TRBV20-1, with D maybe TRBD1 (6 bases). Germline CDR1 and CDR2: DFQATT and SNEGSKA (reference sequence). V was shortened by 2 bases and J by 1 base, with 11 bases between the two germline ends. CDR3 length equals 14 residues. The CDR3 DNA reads TGCAGTGCTAGATGGGGAGGGGGGAACACTGAAGCTTTCTTT. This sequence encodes CSARWGGGNTEAFF.

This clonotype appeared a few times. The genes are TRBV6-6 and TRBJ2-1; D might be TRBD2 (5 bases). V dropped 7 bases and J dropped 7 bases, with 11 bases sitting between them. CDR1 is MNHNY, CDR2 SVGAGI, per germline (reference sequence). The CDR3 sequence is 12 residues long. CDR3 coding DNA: TGTGCCAGCAAGGACGGGATGAATGAGCAGTTCTTC. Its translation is CASKDGMNEQFF.

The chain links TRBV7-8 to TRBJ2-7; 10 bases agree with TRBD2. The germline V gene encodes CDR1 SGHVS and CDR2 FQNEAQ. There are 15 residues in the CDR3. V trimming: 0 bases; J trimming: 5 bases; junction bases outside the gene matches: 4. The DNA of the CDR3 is TGTGCCAGCAGCTTAGCTAGCGGGAGGACCCACGAGCAGTACTTC. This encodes CASSLASGRTHEQYF.

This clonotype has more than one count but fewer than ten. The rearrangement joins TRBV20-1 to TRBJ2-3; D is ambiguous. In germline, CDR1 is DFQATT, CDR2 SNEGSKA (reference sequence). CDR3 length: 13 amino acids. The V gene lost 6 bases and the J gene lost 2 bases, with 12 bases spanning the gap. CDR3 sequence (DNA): TGCAGTGCCGGAAGATCTGACACAGATACGCAGTATTTT. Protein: CSAGRSDTDTQYF.

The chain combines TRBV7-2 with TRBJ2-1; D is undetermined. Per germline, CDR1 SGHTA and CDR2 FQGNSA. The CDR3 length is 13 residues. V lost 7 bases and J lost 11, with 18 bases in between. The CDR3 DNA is TGTGCCAGCACCCTATCGTCTCCCGGCCAGCAGTTCTTC. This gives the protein CASTLSSPGQQFF.

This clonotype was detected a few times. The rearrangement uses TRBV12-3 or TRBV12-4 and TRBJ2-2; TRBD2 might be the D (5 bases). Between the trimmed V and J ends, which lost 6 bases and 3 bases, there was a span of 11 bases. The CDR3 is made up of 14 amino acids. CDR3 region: CASSQSGYTGELFF. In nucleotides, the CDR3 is TGTGCCAGCAGCCAAAGCGGCTACACCGGGGAGCTGTTTTTT.

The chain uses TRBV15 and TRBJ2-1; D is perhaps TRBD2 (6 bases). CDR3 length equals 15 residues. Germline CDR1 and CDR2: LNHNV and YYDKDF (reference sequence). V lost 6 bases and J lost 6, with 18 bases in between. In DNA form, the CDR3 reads TGTGCCACCAGGCGGGACCAAGCAGTTGGCAATGAGCAGTTCTTC. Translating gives CATRRDQAVGNEQFF.